Listed below are T cell receptor beta chains from one sample, sequenced in a study of T cell responses to AZD1222 COVID-19 vaccine. Some clones are missing from TCRdb's copy, which holds only in-frame ones; the method was immunoSEQ multiplex PCR. This repertoire shows fewer than 120,000 clones, approximately 90% found once; its top ten account for over 6%. The sample was peripheral blood, taken on day 0 of AZD1222 vaccination. These receptors were taken from an adult in good health. Each CDR3 is given with its conserved first and last residue. The D gene is left open where the match is weak.

>.|TRBJ1-2|TRBV28
TGTGCCAGCAGTCCGGGGGGGATGAACTATGGCTACACCTTC
CASSPGGMNYGYTF
>.|TRBJ1-2|TRBV28
TGTGCCACCTCGGATGGCGGAAGGAACTATGGCTACACCTTC
CATSDGGRNYGYTF
>.|TRBJ2-4|TRBV5-1
TGCGCCAGCAGCTTCGAACTAGCCAAAAACATTCAGTACTTC
CASSFELAKNIQYF
>.|TRBJ1-5|TRBV6-5
TGTGCCAGCAGTTACTCGATAGGGCAGCCCCAGCATTTT
CASSYSIGQPQHF
>.|TRBJ2-2|TRBV19
TGTGCCACCGACGTTGACGGACAGAACACCGGGGAGCTGTTTTTT
CATDVDGQNTGELFF
>TRBD1|TRBJ2-5|TRBV7-9
TGTGCCAGCAGACGACAGGGGGCAATAGAGACCCAGTACTTC
CASRRQGAIETQYF
>.|TRBJ1-5|TRBV11-2
TGTGCCAGCAGCTTAAGAGTTGGTCAGCCCCAGCATTTT
CASSLRVGQPQHF
>.|TRBJ1-4|TRBV7-8
TGTGCCAGCAGCTTAGGGTGGGGAAAAGGGCCTAATGAAAAACTGTTTTTT
CASSLGWGKGPNEKLFF
>.|TRBJ2-2|TRBV7-2
TGTGCCAGCAGCTTAGGGGGGGCCGGGGGCACCGGGGAGCTGTTTTTT
CASSLGGAGGTGELFF
>.|TRBJ1-1|TRBV4-1
TGCGCCAGCAGCTCAGGGCCGGGGAGCACTGAAGCTTTCTTT
CASSSGPGSTEAFF
>.|TRBJ1-3|TRBV18
TGTGCCAGCTCACCACCACAGGGTGCAGGAAACACCATATATTTT
CASSPPQGAGNTIYF
>TRBD1|TRBJ2-7|TRBV19
TGTGCCAGTAGTATGGAGGACAGGGACTTTGGGGAGCAGTACTTC
CASSMEDRDFGEQYF
>TRBD1|TRBJ1-5|TRBV5-6
TGTGCCAGCAGCTTGTGGGCCGGGACAGTTAATCAGCCCCAGCATTTT
CASSLWAGTVNQPQHF
>TRBD1|TRBJ2-3|TRBV6-5
TGTGCCAGCAGTTACTCCGGCCAGGGGGCGGATACGCAGTATTTT
CASSYSGQGADTQYF
>.|TRBJ2-7|TRBV11-3
TGTGCCAGCAGCTTAGATCTAACTTACGAGCAGTACTTC
CASSLDLTYEQYF
>.|TRBJ1-6|TRBV3-1/TRBV3-2
TGTGCCAGCACCTTCGGGGGCTATAATTCACCCCTCCACTTT
CASTFGGYNSPLHF
>.|TRBJ2-7|TRBV2
TGTGCCAGCAGTGAAACTAAATACTACGAGCAGTACTTC
CASSETKYYEQYF